This T cell receptor beta chain was profiled in a study of cytomegalovirus exposure and HLA in healthy donors. Study-wide background: Samples from HLA-typed donors yielded approximately 88 million unique TCRs in an early data release. Study-wide findings and caveats: Presence/absence analyses assumed roughly uniform sequencing depth across donors, which may not hold. Confirmation was obtained in vitro that a few CMV-associated chains are specific for CMV antigens.

For this clone: Its antigen is unknown.

This CDR3 has 15 amino acids. V gave up 3 bases and J gave up 6 bases; unmatched junction bases: 5. Germline V gene lookup returns CDR1 LNHDA and CDR2 SQIVND (reference sequence). In the PCR, 60 Vbeta and 13 Jbeta primers were used. In the original analysis: Later reanalysis found about 80 million unique TCR beta chains, around 10 million of them shared. TCRdb keeps only in-frame clones here, not all; method: immunoSEQ multiplex PCR. Clone size and the V and J calls come from that table; the DNA yielded D and trimming. The sample lists about 150,000 clones, around four fifths occurring once. V is TRBV19 and J is TRBJ2-7, with TRBD2 identical over 13 bases. The specimen was PBMCs. The TCR sequence derives from a woman between 45 and 60 years old in good health and CMV-seropositive. The CDR3 region has the DNA TGTGCCAGTAGTATCCCGGGACTAGCGGGATCCGAGCAGTACTTC. Its translation: CASSIPGLAGSEQYF. Variable domain in full (rest from reference TRBV19 and TRBJ2-7): DGGITQSPKYLFRKEGQNVTLSCEQNLNHDAMYWYRQDPGQGLRLIYYSQIVNDFQKGDIAEGYSVSREKKESFPLTVTSAQKNPTAFYLCASSIPGLAGSEQYFGPGTRLTVT.